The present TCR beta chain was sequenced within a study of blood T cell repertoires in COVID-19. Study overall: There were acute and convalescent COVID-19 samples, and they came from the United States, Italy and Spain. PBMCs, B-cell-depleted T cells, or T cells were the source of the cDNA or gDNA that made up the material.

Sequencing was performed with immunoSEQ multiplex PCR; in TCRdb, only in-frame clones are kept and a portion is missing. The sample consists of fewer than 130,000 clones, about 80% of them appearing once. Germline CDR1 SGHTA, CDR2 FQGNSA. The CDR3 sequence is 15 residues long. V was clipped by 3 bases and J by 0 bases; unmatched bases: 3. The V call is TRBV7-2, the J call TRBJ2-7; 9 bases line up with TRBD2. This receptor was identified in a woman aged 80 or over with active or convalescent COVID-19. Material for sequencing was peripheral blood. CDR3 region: CASSFRLADSYEQYF. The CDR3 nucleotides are TGTGCCAGCAGCTTCAGACTAGCGGACTCCTACGAGCAGTACTTC.